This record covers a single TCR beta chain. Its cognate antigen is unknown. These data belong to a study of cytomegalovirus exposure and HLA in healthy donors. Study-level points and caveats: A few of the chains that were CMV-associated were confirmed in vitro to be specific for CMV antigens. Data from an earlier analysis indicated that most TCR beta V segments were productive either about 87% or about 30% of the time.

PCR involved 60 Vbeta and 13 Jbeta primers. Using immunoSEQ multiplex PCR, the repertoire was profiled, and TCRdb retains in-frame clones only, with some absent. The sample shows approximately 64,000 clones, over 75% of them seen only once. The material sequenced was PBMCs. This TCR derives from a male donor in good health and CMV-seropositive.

CDR3 loop: CASSPPTGGNYGYTF. In DNA form, the CDR3 reads TGTGCCAGCTCACCACCCACAGGGGGCAACTATGGCTACACCTTC. The V and J genes are TRBV18 and TRBJ1-2; 9 positions match TRBD1. This CDR3 has 15 amino acids. Germline assignment: CDR1 KGHSH and CDR2 LQKENI. The V and J ends lost 0 bases and 2 bases, in that order; junction bases with no gene match: 1.